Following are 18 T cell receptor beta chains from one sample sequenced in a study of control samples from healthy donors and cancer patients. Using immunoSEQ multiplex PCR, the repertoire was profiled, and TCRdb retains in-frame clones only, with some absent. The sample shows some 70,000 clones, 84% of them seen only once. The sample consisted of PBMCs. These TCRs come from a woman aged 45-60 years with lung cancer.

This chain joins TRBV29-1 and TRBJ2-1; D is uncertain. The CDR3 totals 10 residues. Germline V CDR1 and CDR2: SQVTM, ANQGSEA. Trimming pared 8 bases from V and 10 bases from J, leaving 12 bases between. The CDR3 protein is CSSADSEQFF. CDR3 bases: TGCAGCAGTGCAGATTCGGAGCAGTTCTTC.

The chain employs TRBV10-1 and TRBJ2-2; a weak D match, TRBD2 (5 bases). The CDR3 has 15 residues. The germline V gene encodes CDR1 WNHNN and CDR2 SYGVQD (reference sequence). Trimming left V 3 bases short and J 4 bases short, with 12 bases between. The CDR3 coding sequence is TGCGCCAGCAGTGAACGGCTAGCAGGCACCGGGGAGCTGTTTTTT. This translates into CASSERLAGTGELFF.

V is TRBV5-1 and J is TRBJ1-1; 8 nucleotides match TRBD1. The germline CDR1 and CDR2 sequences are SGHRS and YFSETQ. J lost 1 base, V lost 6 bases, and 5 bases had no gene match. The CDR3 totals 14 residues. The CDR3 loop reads CASTRDRGNTEAFF. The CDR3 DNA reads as TGCGCCAGCACCAGAGACAGGGGGAACACTGAAGCTTTCTTT. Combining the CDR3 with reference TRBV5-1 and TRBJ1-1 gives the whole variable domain KAGVTQTPRYLIKTRGQQVTLSCSPISGHRSVSWYQQTPGQGLQFLFEYFSETQRNKGNFPGRFSGRQFSNSRSEMNVSTLELGDSALYLCASTRDRGNTEAFFGQGTRLTVV.

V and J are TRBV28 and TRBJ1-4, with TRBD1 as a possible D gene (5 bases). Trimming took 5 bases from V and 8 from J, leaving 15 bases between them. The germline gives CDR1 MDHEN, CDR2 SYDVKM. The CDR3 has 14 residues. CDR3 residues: CASSQVGQKEKLFF. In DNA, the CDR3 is TGTGCCAGCAGTCAAGTGGGGCAGAAGGAAAAACTGTTTTTT.

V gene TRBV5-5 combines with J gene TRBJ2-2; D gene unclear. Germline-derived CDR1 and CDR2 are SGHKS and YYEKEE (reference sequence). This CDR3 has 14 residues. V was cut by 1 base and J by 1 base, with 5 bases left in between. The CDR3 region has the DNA TGTGCCAGCAGCTTGTCTTGGAACACCGGGGAGCTGTTTTTT. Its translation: CASSLSWNTGELFF.

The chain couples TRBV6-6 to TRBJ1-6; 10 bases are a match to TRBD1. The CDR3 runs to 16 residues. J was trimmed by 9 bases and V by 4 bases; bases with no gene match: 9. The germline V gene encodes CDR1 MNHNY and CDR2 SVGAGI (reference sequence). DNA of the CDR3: TGTGCCAGCAGTTCCTATGGGACAGGGGATGGTTCACCCCTCCACTTT. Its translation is CASSSYGTGDGSPLHF.

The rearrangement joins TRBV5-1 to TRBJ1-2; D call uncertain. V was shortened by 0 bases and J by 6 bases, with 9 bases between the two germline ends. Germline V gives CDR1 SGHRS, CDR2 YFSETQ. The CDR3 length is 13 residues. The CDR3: CASSLDQVHGYTF. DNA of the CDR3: TGCGCCAGCAGCTTGGACCAAGTACATGGCTACACCTTC.

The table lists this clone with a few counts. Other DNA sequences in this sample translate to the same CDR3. The CDR3 bases are TGTGCCAGTAGTATTAGGCGGCTAGCGGGGGGGCCGGGGACCGGGGAGCTGTTTTTT. It specifies CASSIRRLAGGPGTGELFF. V gene TRBV19 combines with J gene TRBJ2-2; TRBD2 matches 12 bases. J was trimmed by 5 bases and V by 3 bases; bases with no gene match: 13. Germline CDR1 is LNHDA and CDR2 is SQIVND (reference sequence). The CDR3 is 19 residues long.

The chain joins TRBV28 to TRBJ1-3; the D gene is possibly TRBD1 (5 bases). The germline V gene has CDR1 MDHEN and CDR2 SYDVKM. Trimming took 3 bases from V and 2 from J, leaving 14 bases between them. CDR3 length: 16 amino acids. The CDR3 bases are TGTGCCAGCAGTTTCAACCGGGACGGCACTGGAAACACCATATATTTT. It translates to CASSFNRDGTGNTIYF. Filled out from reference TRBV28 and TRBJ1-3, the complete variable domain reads DVKVTQSSRYLVKRTGEKVFLECVQDMDHENMFWYRQDPGLGLRLIYFSYDVKMKEKGDIPEGYSVSREKKERFSLILESASTNQTSMYLCASSFNRDGTGNTIYFGEGSWLTVV.

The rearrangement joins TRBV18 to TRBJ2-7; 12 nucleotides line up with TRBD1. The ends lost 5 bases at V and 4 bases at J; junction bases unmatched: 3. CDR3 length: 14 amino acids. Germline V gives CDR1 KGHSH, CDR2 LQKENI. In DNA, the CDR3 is TGTGCCAGCTCAGGGACAGGGGGCCGGTACGAGCAGTACTTC. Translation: CASSGTGGRYEQYF.

The chain's CDR3 is CASSLSSDTQYF. The DNA for the CDR3 is TGTGCCAGCAGTCTCTCTTCAGATACGCAGTATTTT. The chain links TRBV6-6 to TRBJ2-3, with D unclear. V lost 5 bases and J 4 bases, leaving 7 bases between the germline ends. The germline V gene has CDR1 MNHNY and CDR2 SVGAGI (reference sequence). The CDR3 has 12 amino acids.

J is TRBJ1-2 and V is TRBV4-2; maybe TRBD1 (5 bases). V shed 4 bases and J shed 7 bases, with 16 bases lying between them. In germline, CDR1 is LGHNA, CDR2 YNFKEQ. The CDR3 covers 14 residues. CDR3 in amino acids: CASSPGPVWSGYTF. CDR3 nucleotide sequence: TGTGCCAGCAGCCCAGGGCCCGTCTGGAGTGGCTACACCTTC.

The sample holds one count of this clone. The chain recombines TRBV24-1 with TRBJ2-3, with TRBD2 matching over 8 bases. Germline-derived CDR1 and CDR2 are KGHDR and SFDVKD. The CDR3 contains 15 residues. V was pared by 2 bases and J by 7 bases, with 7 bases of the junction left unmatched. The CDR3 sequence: CATSDSAGLVNTQYF. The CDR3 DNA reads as TGTGCCACCAGTGATTCTGCGGGACTAGTCAATACGCAGTATTTT.

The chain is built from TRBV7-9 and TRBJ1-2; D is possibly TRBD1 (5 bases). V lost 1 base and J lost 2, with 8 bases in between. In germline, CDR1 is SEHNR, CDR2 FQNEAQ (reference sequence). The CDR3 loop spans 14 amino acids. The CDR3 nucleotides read TGTGCCAGCAGCTTAGGCAGGGTGAACTATGGCTACACCTTC. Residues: CASSLGRVNYGYTF.

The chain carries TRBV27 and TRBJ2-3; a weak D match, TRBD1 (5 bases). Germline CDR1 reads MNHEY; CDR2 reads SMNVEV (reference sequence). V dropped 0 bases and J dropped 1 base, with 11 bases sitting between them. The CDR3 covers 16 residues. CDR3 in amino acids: CASSLSLGLGTDTQYF. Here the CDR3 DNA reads TGTGCCAGCAGTTTATCTTTGGGGCTCGGCACAGATACGCAGTATTTT.

CDR3 sequence: CASGPLGNTEAFF. In nucleotides, the CDR3 is TGTGCTAGTGGTCCCTTGGGGAACACTGAAGCTTTCTTT. The chain employs TRBV12-5 and TRBJ1-1; D unresolved. The germline gives CDR1 LGHNT, CDR2 FRNRAP. Trimming pared 5 bases from V and 1 base from J, leaving 8 bases between. This CDR3 is 13 amino acids long. The complete variable domain, with remaining parts taken from reference TRBV12-5 and TRBJ1-1, reads DARVTQTPRHKVTEMGQEVTMRCQPILGHNTVFWYRQTMMQGLELLAYFRNRAPLDDSGMPKDRFSAEMPDATLATLKIQPSEPRDSAVYFCASGPLGNTEAFFGQGTRLTVV.

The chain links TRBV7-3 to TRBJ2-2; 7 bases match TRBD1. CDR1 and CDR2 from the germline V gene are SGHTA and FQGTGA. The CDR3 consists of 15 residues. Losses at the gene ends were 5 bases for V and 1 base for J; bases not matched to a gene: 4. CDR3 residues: CASSARTGNTGELFF. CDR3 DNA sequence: TGTGCCAGCAGCGCCAGGACAGGGAACACCGGGGAGCTGTTTTTT.

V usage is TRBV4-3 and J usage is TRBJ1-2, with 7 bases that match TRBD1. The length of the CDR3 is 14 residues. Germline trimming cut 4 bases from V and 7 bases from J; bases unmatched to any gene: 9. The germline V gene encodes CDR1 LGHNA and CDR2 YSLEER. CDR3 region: CASSPTQGSGGYTF. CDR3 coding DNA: TGCGCCAGCAGCCCCACACAGGGGTCGGGTGGCTACACCTTC.